This T cell receptor (beta chain) was sequenced in a study of blood T cell repertoires in COVID-19. Profiled with immunoSEQ multiplex PCR; TCRdb holds only in-frame clones, not every one. The top ten hold 5.2% of the sample, which has a few hundred thousand clones, 75% to 90% seen once. Seattle patient enrollment occurred during active infection, with longitudinal follow-up thereafter. V was pared by 7 bases and J by 2 bases, with 18 bases between. The germline CDR1 and CDR2 sequences are LNHDA and SQIVND (reference sequence). This CDR3 is built from 16 residues. This TCR derives from a woman in her 70s with COVID-19, enrolled during active disease. The V call is TRBV19, the J call TRBJ1-5; possibly TRBD1 for D (5 bases). Sequences were obtained from peripheral blood. The CDR3 loop reads CASNDLDGRGNQPQHF. The CDR3 region has the DNA TGTGCCAGTAATGACCTCGATGGCAGGGGCAATCAGCCCCAGCATTTT.